One sample yielded the 9 T cell receptor beta chains listed below, sequenced in a study of T cell responses to AZD1222 COVID-19 vaccine. Assay: immunoSEQ multiplex PCR; the TCRdb copy retains only in-frame clones and omits some. The data contain around 140,000 clones, about 86% of them singletons. This specimen was peripheral blood, taken 28 days after the second AZD1222 dose. The receptor source for this set is an adult who received the AZD1222 COVID-19 vaccine.

V is TRBV28 and J is TRBJ1-2; 7 bases agree with TRBD1. Germline assignment: CDR1 MDHEN and CDR2 SYDVKM. This CDR3 comprises 13 residues. Germline trimming cut 3 bases from V and 8 bases from J; bases unmatched to any gene: 6. The CDR3 loop is CASSLIGGQGYTF. In DNA form, the CDR3 reads TGTGCCAGCAGTTTGATAGGGGGCCAGGGCTACACCTTC.

J is TRBJ2-3 and V is TRBV11-2, with D possibly matching TRBD2 (5 bases). The CDR3 has 17 amino acids. Germline CDR1 and CDR2: SGHAT and FQNNGV. V lost 0 bases and J lost 6, with 19 bases in between. This CDR3 reads CASSLETAGPVGDTQYF. The CDR3 nucleotides read TGTGCCAGCAGCTTAGAGACTGCGGGCCCCGTGGGTGATACGCAGTATTTT.

The gene calls are TRBV6-5 and TRBJ2-1; 10 bases agree with TRBD1. In germline, CDR1 is MNHEY, CDR2 SVGAGI. V shed 2 bases and J 1 base; nucleotides not matched to a gene: 2. CDR3 size: 16 residues. In nucleotides, the CDR3 is TGTGCCAGCAGTTACGGGACAGGGGAGTCCTACAATGAGCAGTTCTTC. Translation gives CASSYGTGESYNEQFF.

In regard to this clone: The same CDR3 arises from other DNA sequences in this sample as well. This chain joins TRBV2 and TRBJ2-5; no firm D call. The CDR3 consists of 11 residues. CDR1 is SNHLY and CDR2 is FYNNEI in the germline V gene. The V end was cut by 1 base, the J end by 5 bases, with 2 bases between. The CDR3 spells CASSEVETQYF. DNA for the CDR3: TGTGCCAGCAGTGAAGTGGAGACCCAGTACTTC.

The rearrangement uses TRBV5-1 and TRBJ1-1, with D unresolved. CDR3 length: 13 amino acids. From germline, CDR1 is SGHRS and CDR2 YFSETQ. The germline V and J ends were trimmed by 1 base and 1 base, with 5 bases remaining between them. The DNA for the CDR3 is TGCGCCAGCAGCTTGTGGCAGAACACTGAAGCTTTCTTT. Translated: CASSLWQNTEAFF.

The chain joins TRBV25-1 to TRBJ2-1; a weak D match, TRBD2 (6 bases). CDR3 length: 16 residues. Looked up from germline, CDR1 is MGHDK and CDR2 is SYGVNS. V lost 3 bases and J lost 0, with 12 bases in between. CDR3 loop: CASSETSSSSYNEQFF. CDR3 nucleotide sequence: TGTGCCAGCAGTGAGACTAGTTCTAGCTCCTACAATGAGCAGTTCTTC. The full variable domain, in which reference TRBV25-1 and TRBJ2-1 provide the parts outside the CDR3, is EADIYQTPRYLVIGTGKKITLECSQTMGHDKMYWYQQDPGMELHLIHYSYGVNSTEKGDLSSESTVSRIRTEHFPLTLESARPSHTSQYLCASSETSSSSYNEQFFGPGTRLTVL.

The V and J genes are TRBV6-4 and TRBJ1-5; 7 nucleotides match TRBD1. From germline, CDR1 is MRHNA and CDR2 SNTAGT. The CDR3 extends over 18 amino acids. After removal of 10 bases from V and 0 bases from J, the junction contained 18 bases not matched to a gene. The CDR3, as DNA: TGTGCCACCCAGATCTCGTGGGACAGTCGAAATAGCAATCAGCCCCAGCATTTT. Amino acid sequence: CATQISWDSRNSNQPQHF.

The chain carries TRBV7-6 and TRBJ2-5, with TRBD2 matching 7 bases. This CDR3 is built from 16 residues. V shed 4 bases, J shed 4 bases, and the junction held 12 bases outside the gene matches. Germline loops: CDR1 SGHVS, CDR2 FNYEAQ. This chain's CDR3 is CASSSATSPWGETQYF. DNA of the CDR3: TGTGCCAGCAGCTCAGCGACTAGCCCCTGGGGAGAGACCCAGTACTTC.

V usage is TRBV15 and J usage is TRBJ1-3; perhaps TRBD1 as D (5 bases). There are 15 residues in the CDR3. The V end was cut by 0 bases, the J end by 3 bases, with 9 bases between. Per the germline V gene, CDR1 is LNHNV and CDR2 is YYDKDF (reference sequence). The DNA of the CDR3 is TGTGCCACCAGCAGAGAAGGGACGTTTGGAAACACCATATATTTT. Protein product: CATSREGTFGNTIYF.